The 9 T cell receptor beta chains listed next were all sequenced from one sample in a study of T-cell reconstitution after alpha-beta-depleted transplantation in children. TCRbeta library preparation incorporated unique molecular identifiers. From the PCR reads, TCRdb called clonotypes with MiXCR, one entry per CDR3 protein. The sample yields about 490,000 distinct CDR3 sequences, about 10% seen once. Here the sequenced sample was PBMCs, taken before TCRalphabeta/CD19-depleted stem cell transplant. The receptors originated from a child aged 2-15 years with inherited bone marrow failure, due to receive a stem cell transplant.

This clonotype was counted only a few times. The rearrangement uses TRBV28 and TRBJ2-6; 7 positions match TRBD1. With V trimmed by 5 bases and J by 0 bases, 13 bases remained unmatched. Germline V CDR1 and CDR2: MDHEN, SYDVKM. This CDR3 has 19 amino acids. The chain's CDR3 is CASSLRGTASSSGANVLTF. The CDR3 DNA sequence: TGTGCCAGCAGTCTACGAGGGACAGCGTCCAGCTCTGGGGCCAACGTCCTGACTTTC.

This rearrangement joins TRBV2 to TRBJ1-2, with D perhaps matching TRBD1 (6 bases). The CDR3 loop spans 14 amino acids. The germline V gene has CDR1 SNHLY and CDR2 FYNNEI. The V end was cut by 2 bases, the J end by 8 bases, with 15 bases between. CDR3 nucleotides: TGTGCCAGCAGTGAAAAAGCCGCCAGGGGCGGCTACACCTTC. It translates to CASSEKAARGGYTF.

This clonotype was counted ten times or more. V is TRBV19 and J is TRBJ2-4; possibly TRBD2 for D (6 bases). The length of the CDR3 is 16 residues. CDR1 is LNHDA and CDR2 is SQIVND in the germline V gene (reference sequence). The V gene lost 2 bases and the J gene lost 6 bases, with 17 bases spanning the gap. CDR3 residues: CASSIRPGVGGNIQYF. CDR3 DNA: TGTGCCAGTAGTATACGGCCGGGAGTTGGTGGAAACATTCAGTACTTC.

This clonotype was detected many times. The V gene is TRBV12-3 or TRBV12-4, the J gene TRBJ1-2, with D perhaps matching TRBD1 (6 bases). Between the trimmed V and J ends, which lost 4 bases and 7 bases, there was a span of 10 bases. The CDR3 totals 12 residues. The CDR3 DNA reads as TGTGCCAGCAGTTGGAACAGGGCTGGCTACACCTTC. It codes for CASSWNRAGYTF.

There are many counts of this clonotype. The J gene is TRBJ1-2, the V gene TRBV12-3 or TRBV12-4; TRBD1 matches 7 bases. The CDR3 is made up of 13 amino acids. V was pared by 4 bases and J by 6 bases, with 5 bases of the junction left unmatched. The chain's CDR3 is CASSSQGGHGYTF. As DNA, the CDR3 is TGTGCCAGCAGTTCCCAGGGGGGCCATGGCTACACCTTC.

This clonotype was seen repeatedly, ten times or more. V and J are TRBV11-2 and TRBJ2-7; 8 bases are a match to TRBD1. This CDR3 has 18 amino acids. V shed 5 bases and J 3 bases; nucleotides not matched to a gene: 18. Germline V gives CDR1 SGHAT, CDR2 FQNNGV. The CDR3 sequence is CASSPLGGRQGSYYEQYF. DNA for the CDR3: TGTGCCAGCAGCCCGTTGGGGGGCCGACAGGGGAGTTACTACGAGCAGTACTTC.

V usage is TRBV20-1 and J usage is TRBJ2-1, with TRBD2 matching 8 bases. From germline, CDR1 is DFQATT and CDR2 SNEGSKA (reference sequence). The CDR3 is 15 amino acids. After removal of 6 bases from V and 5 bases from J, the junction contained 12 bases not matched to a gene. The CDR3 region is CSARTSSGRDNEQFF. For the CDR3, the DNA is TGCAGTGCGCGGACTTCTAGCGGGCGTGACAATGAGCAGTTCTTC.

This clonotype was detected ten times or more. This rearrangement joins TRBV7-2 to TRBJ2-5; 7 bases line up with TRBD2. Germline-derived CDR1 and CDR2 are SGHTA and FQGNSA. Losses at the gene ends were 4 bases for V and 1 base for J; bases not matched to a gene: 6. The CDR3 covers 15 residues. CDR3 in DNA: TGTGCCAGCAGCTCCCAGGGACTACCCCAAGAGACCCAGTACTTC. Encoded protein: CASSSQGLPQETQYF. Complete variable domain (other parts from reference TRBV7-2 and TRBJ2-5): GAGVSQSPSNKVTEKGKDVELRCDPISGHTALYWYRQSLGQGLEFLIYFQGNSAPDKSGLPSDRFSAERTGGSVSTLTIQRTQQEDSAVYLCASSSQGLPQETQYFGPGTRLLVL.

This clonotype was seen many times. A single base separates this from a much larger clone, so it may be a read error. The V call is TRBV7-9, the J call TRBJ1-1; D remains ambiguous. Germline V gene data show CDR1 as SEHNR and CDR2 as FQNEAQ (reference sequence). Trimming shortened V by 1 base and J by 1 base, and 7 bases separated the two germline ends. The CDR3 spans 14 residues. CDR3 sequence: CASSLEWGNTEAFF. CDR3 bases: TGTGCCAGCAGCTTAGAATGGGGGAACACTGAAGCTTTCTTT.